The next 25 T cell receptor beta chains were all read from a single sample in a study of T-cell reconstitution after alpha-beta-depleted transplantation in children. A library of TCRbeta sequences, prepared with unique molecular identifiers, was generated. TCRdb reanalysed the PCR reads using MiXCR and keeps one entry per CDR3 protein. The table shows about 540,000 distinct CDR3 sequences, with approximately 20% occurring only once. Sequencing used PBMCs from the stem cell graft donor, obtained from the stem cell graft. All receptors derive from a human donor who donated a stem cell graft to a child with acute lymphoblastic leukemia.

CDR3: CASRPRDGGGREQFF. CDR3 DNA sequence: TGTGCCAGCAGACCTCGGGACGGGGGAGGTAGGGAGCAGTTCTTC. The genes are TRBV11-2 and TRBJ2-1; a weak D match, TRBD2 (6 bases). The V end lost 6 bases, the J end lost 10 bases, and 22 bases lay between the germline ends. Germline CDR1 SGHAT, CDR2 FQNNGV. The CDR3 is made up of 15 amino acids.

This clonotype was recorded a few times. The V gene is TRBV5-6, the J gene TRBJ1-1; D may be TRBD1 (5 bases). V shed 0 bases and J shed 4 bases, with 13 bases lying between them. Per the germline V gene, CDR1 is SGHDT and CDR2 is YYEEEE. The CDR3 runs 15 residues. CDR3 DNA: TGTGCCAGCAGCTTGGTTTGGGGCTCGGCCACTGAAGCTTTCTTT. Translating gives CASSLVWGSATEAFF.

CDR3 nucleotides: TGTGCCAGTTCCTACAGGGGCGAAGGGGAGCTGTTTTTT. It specifies CASSYRGEGELFF. This sequence joins TRBV12-3 or TRBV12-4 and TRBJ2-2; 7 nucleotides line up with TRBD1. CDR3 length: 13 amino acids. The V and J ends lost 9 bases and 8 bases, in that order; junction bases with no gene match: 9.

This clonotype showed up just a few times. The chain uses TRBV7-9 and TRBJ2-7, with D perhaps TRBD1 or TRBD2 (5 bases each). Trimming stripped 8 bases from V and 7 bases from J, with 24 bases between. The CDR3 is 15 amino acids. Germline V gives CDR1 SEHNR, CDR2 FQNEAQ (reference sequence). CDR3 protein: CASLLSGTNLLEQYF. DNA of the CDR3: TGTGCCAGCCTCCTCTCGGGGACGAATCTCCTTGAGCAGTACTTC.

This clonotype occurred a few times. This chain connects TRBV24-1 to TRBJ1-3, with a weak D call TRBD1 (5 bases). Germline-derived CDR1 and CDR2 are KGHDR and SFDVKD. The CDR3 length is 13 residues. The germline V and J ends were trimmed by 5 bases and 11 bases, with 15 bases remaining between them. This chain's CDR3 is CATSASGDLPIYF. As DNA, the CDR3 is TGTGCCACCAGTGCATCGGGGGATCTCCCCATATATTTT.

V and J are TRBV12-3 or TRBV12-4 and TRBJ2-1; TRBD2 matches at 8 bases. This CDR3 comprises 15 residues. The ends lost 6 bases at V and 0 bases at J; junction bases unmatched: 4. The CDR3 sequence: CASRPGLASYNEQFF. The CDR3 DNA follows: TGTGCCAGCAGACCCGGACTAGCCTCCTACAATGAGCAGTTCTTC.

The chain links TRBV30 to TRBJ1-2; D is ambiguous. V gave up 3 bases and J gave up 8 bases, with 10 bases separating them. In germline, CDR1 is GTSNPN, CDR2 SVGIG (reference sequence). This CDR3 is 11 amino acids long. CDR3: CAWSLGGGYTF. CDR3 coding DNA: TGTGCCTGGAGCCTCGGAGGGGGCTACACCTTC.

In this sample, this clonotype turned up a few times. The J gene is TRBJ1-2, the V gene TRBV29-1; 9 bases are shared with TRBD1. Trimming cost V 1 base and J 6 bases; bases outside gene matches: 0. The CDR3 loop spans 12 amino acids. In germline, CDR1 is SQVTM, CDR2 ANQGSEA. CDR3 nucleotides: TGCAGCGTTGAAGGGGACAGGGATGGCTACACCTTC. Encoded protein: CSVEGDRDGYTF.

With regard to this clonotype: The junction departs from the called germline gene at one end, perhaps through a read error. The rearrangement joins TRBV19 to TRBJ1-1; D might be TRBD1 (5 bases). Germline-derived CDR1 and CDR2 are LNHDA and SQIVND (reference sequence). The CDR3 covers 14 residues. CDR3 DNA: TGTGCCAGTAGTGACCACGGGGCGAATACTGAAGCTTTCTTC. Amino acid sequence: CASSDHGANTEAFF.

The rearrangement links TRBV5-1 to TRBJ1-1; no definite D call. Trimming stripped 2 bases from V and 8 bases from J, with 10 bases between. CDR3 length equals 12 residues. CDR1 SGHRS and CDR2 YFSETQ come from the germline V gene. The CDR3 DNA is TGCGCCAGCAGCTTTAATGAAGGAGAAGCTTTCTTT. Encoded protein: CASSFNEGEAFF.

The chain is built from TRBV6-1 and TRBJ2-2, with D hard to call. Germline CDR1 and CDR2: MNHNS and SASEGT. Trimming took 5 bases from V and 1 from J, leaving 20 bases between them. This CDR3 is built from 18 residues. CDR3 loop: CASSPLRMTAMNTGELFF. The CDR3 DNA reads TGTGCCAGCAGTCCTCTCCGTATGACGGCCATGAACACCGGGGAGCTGTTTTTT.

The CDR3 bases are TGTGCCAGCAGTTTACGTTCTAGCGGGAGAACCGGGGAGCTGTTTTTT. Protein: CASSLRSSGRTGELFF. The V gene is TRBV12-3 or TRBV12-4, the J gene TRBJ2-2, with 10 bases identical to TRBD2. CDR3 size: 16 residues. With V trimmed by 2 bases and J by 5 bases, 5 bases remained unmatched.

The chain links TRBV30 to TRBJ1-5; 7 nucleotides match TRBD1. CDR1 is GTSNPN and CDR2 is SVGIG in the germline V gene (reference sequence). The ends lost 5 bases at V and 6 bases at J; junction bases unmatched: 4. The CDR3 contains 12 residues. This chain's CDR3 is CAWGTDGQPQHF. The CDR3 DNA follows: TGTGCCTGGGGGACAGACGGTCAGCCCCAGCATTTT.

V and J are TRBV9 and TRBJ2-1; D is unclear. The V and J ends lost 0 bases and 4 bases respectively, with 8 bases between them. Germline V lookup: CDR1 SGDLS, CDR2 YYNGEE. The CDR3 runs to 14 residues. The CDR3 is CASSVVRVYNEQFF. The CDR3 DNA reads TGTGCCAGCAGCGTAGTTAGGGTTTACAATGAGCAGTTCTTC.

CDR3 in amino acids: CASSPPPGAGSYNEQFF. The CDR3 nucleotides are TGTGCCAGCAGTCCTCCCCCCGGGGCTGGCTCCTACAATGAGCAGTTCTTC. The chain links TRBV12-3 or TRBV12-4 to TRBJ2-1, with D possibly being TRBD1 or TRBD2 (5 bases each). This CDR3 has 17 residues. V lost 5 bases and J lost 0, with 17 bases in between.

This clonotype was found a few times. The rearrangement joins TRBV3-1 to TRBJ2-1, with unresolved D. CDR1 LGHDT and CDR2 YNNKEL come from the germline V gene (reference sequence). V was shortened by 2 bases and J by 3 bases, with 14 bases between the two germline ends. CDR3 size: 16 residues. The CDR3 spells CASSQTAGFLYNEQFF. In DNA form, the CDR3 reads TGTGCCAGCAGCCAAACCGCAGGCTTCCTCTACAATGAGCAGTTCTTC.

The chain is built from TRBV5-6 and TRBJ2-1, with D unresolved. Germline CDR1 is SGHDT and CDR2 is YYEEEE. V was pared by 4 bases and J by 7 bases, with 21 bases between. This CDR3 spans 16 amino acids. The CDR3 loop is CASSPTLSFVRNEQFF. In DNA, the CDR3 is TGTGCCAGCAGCCCAACTTTAAGCTTCGTCCGGAATGAGCAGTTCTTC.

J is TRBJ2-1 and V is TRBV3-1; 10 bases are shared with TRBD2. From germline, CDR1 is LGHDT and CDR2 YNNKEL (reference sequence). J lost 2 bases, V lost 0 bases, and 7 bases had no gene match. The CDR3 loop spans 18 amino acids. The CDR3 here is CASSQEGASGSAYNEQFF. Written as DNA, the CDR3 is TGTGCCAGCAGCCAAGAAGGGGCTAGCGGGAGTGCCTACAATGAGCAGTTCTTC.

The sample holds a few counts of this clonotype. The CDR3 protein is CASSFYGTGEETQYF. The CDR3 region has the DNA TGTGCCAGCAGTTTTTACGGGACAGGGGAAGAGACCCAGTACTTC. The rearrangement uses TRBV27 and TRBJ2-5; 10 bases are a match to TRBD1. The CDR3 extends over 15 amino acids. The V gene end was trimmed by 3 bases and the J gene end by 3 bases; junction bases not matched to a gene: 4. Germline V CDR1 and CDR2: MNHEY, SMNVEV (reference sequence).

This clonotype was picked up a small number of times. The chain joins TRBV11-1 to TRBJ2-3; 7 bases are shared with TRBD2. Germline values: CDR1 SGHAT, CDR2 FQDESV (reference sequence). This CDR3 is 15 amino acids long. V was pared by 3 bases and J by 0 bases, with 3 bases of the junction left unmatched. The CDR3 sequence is CASSLREPSTDTQYF. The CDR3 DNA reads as TGTGCCAGCAGCTTGCGGGAGCCTAGCACAGATACGCAGTATTTT.

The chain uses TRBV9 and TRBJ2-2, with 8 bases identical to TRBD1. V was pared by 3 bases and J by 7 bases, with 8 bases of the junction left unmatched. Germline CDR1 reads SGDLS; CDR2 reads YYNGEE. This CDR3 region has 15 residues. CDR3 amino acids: CASSERTGLGGELFF. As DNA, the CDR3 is TGTGCCAGCAGCGAACGGACAGGGCTTGGCGGGGAGCTGTTTTTT.

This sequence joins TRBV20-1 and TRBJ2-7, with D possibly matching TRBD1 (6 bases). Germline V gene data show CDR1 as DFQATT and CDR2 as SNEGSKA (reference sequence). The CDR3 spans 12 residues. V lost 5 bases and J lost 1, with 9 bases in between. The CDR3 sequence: CSAQDRSYEQYF. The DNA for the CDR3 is TGCAGTGCTCAAGACAGGTCCTACGAGCAGTACTTC.

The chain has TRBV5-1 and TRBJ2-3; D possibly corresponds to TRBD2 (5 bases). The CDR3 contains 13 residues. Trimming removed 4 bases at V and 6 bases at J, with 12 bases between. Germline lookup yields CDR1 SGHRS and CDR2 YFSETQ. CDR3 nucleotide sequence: TGCGCCAGCAGCCCCCAACTAGGGGATACGCAGTATTTT. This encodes CASSPQLGDTQYF.

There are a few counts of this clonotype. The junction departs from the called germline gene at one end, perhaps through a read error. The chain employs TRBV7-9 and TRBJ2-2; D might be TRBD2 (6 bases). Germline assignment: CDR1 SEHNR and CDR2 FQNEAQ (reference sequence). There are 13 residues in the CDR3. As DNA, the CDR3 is TGCGGTGGTGGGGACTTGAACACCGGGGAGCTGTTTTTT. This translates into CGGGDLNTGELFF. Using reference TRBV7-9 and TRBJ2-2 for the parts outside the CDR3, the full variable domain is DTGVSQNPRHKITKRGQNVTFRCDPISEHNRLYWYRQTLGQGPEFLTYFQNEAQLEKSRLLSDRFSAERPKGSFSTLEIQRTEQGDSAMYLCGGGDLNTGELFFGEGSRLTVL.

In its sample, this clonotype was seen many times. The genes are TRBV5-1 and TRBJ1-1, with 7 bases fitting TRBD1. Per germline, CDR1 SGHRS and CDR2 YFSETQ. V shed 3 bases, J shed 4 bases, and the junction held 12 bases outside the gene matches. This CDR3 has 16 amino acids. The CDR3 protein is CASSSLTGLLGTEAFF. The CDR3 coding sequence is TGCGCCAGCAGCTCGTTGACAGGGTTGTTAGGCACTGAAGCTTTCTTT.